This T cell receptor (beta chain) was profiled in a study of neurological immune-mediated disorders. In the study overall: Disease course was recorded as relapsing-remitting for some 31 and secondary progressive for about 8.5% of the roughly 34 multiple sclerosis patients.

TCRdb analysed the 5' RACE reads with MiXCR anew, one entry per CDR3 protein. The sample consists of 100,000 to 150,000 distinct CDR3 sequences, about 3.4% of them appearing once. Unsorted libraries were derived from 2 million PBMCs stored at -80 C. CDR1 and CDR2 (germline): MGHDK, SYGVNS. The CDR3 contains 13 residues. The V end was cut by 3 bases, the J end by 5 bases, with 10 bases between. This clonotype was seen ten or more times. The sample comprised PBMCs. J is TRBJ2-5 and V is TRBV25-1; no reliable D call. The receptor was derived from a woman between 25 and 40 years old with multiple sclerosis. CDR3 region: CASSEVYGETQYF. In DNA form, the CDR3 reads TGTGCCAGCAGTGAGGTCTATGGGGAGACCCAGTACTTC.